The present entry profiles one TCR beta chain with its context. Measured with immunoSEQ multiplex PCR; TCRdb has only the in-frame clones, and not every one. The sample has just over 85,000 clones; roughly nine tenths are singletons. Germline CDR1 and CDR2: SGHRS and YFSETQ. After removal of 3 bases from V and 1 base from J, the junction contained 6 bases not matched to a gene. The CDR3 sequence is 16 residues long. The sample belongs to a study of blood T cell repertoires in COVID-19. The receptor was isolated from a man in his fifties or sixties with acute or convalescent COVID-19. The specimen sequenced was peripheral blood. The chain links TRBV5-1 to TRBJ2-5; 10 nucleotides match TRBD1. The CDR3 protein is CASSSTGGSTQETQYF. For the CDR3, the DNA is TGCGCCAGCAGCTCGACAGGGGGCAGCACCCAAGAGACCCAGTACTTC.